This T cell receptor (beta chain) was documented in a study of blood T cells in healthy people across ages. As concerns this clonotype: Its antigen is not known.

Germline assignment: CDR1 SGHTA and CDR2 FQGNSA. Trimming removed 4 bases from V and 4 bases from J; junction bases left unmatched: 5. The CDR3 sequence is 14 residues long. Next came a second PCR, run for about 7 to 12 cycles, which used a sample-barcoded 5' primer along with a J-beta primer mix. TCRdb itself ran the 5' RACE reads through MiXCR, one entry per CDR3 protein. This sample yields approximately 600,000 distinct CDR3 sequences, of which roughly 53% are seen a single time; around 37% belongs to the top ten. The study, taken as a whole, reports: With donor CMV status unknown, expanded clonotype changes were possibly confounded.

This receptor was identified in a man aged 60 to 69 in good health. The rearrangement links TRBV7-2 to TRBJ1-2; 8 bases line up with TRBD1. Source material: blood. CDR3 in amino acids: CASSSQGAGYGYTF. DNA for the CDR3: TGTGCCAGCAGCTCGCAGGGGGCGGGCTATGGCTACACCTTC. Variable domain in full (rest from reference TRBV7-2 and TRBJ1-2): GAGVSQSPSNKVTEKGKDVELRCDPISGHTALYWYRQSLGQGLEFLIYFQGNSAPDKSGLPSDRFSAERTGGSVSTLTIQRTQQEDSAVYLCASSSQGAGYGYTFGSGTRLTVV.